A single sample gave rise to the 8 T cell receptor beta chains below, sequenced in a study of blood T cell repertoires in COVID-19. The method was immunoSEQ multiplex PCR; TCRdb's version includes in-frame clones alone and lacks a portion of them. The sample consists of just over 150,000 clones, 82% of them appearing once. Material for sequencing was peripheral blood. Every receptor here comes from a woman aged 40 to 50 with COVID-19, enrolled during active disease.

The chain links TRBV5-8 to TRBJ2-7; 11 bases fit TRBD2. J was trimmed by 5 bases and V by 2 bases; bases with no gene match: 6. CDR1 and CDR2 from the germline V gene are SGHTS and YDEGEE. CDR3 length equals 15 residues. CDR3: CASSFHSGGADEQYV. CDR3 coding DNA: TGTGCCAGCAGCTTTCATAGCGGGGGGGCAGACGAGCAGTACGTC.

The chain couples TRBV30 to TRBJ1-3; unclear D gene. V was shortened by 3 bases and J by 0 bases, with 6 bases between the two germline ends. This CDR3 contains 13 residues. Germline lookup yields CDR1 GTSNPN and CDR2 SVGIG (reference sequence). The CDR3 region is CAWRIDSGNTIYF. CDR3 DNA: TGTGCCTGGAGGATAGACTCTGGAAACACCATATATTTT.

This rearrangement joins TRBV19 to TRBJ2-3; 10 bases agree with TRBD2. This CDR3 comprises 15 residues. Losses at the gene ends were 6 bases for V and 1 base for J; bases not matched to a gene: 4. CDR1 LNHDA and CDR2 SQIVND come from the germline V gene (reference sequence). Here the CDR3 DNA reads TGTGCCAGTAGACCAGCGGGGGGGGGCACAGATACGCAGTATTTT. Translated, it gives CASRPAGGGTDTQYF.

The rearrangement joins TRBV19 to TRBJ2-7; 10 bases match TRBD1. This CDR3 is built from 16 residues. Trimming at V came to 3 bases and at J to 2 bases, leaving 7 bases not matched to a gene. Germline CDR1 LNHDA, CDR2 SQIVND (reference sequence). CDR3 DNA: TGTGCCAGTAGTATGGCGCCGGGACAGGGGACCTACGAGCAGTACTTC. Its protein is CASSMAPGQGTYEQYF.

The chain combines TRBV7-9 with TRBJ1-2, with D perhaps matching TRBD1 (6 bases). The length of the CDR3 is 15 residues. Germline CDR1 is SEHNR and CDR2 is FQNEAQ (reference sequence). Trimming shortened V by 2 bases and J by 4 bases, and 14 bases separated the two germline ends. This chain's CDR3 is CASSLTDSTLYGYTF. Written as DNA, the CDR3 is TGTGCCAGCAGCTTAACGGACAGCACCCTCTATGGCTACACCTTC.

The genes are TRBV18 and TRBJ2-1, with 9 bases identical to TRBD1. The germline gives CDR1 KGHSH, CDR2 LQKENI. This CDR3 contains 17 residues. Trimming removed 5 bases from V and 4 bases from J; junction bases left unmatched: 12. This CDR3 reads CASSTGNRGRSYNEQFF. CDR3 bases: TGTGCCAGCTCAACGGGAAACAGGGGGCGCTCATACAATGAGCAGTTCTTC.

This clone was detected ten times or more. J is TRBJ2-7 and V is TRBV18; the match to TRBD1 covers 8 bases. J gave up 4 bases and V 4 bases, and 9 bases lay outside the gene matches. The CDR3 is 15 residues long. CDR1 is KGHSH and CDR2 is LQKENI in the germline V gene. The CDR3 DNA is TGTGCCAGCTCACTCCTCGACAGGGGTCCTTACGAGCAGTACTTC. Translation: CASSLLDRGPYEQYF.

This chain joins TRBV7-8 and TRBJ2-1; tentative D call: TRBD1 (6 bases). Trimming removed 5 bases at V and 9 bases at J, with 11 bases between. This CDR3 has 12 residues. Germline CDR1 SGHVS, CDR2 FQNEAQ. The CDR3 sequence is CASSDPRGEQFF. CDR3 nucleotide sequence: TGTGCCAGCAGCGACCCCAGGGGTGAGCAGTTCTTC. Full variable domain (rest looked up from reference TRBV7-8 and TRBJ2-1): GAGVSQSPRYKVAKRGQDVALRCDPISGHVSLFWYQQALGQGPEFLTYFQNEAQLDKSGLPSDRFFAERPEGSVSTLKIQRTQQEDSAVYLCASSDPRGEQFFGPGTRLTVL.